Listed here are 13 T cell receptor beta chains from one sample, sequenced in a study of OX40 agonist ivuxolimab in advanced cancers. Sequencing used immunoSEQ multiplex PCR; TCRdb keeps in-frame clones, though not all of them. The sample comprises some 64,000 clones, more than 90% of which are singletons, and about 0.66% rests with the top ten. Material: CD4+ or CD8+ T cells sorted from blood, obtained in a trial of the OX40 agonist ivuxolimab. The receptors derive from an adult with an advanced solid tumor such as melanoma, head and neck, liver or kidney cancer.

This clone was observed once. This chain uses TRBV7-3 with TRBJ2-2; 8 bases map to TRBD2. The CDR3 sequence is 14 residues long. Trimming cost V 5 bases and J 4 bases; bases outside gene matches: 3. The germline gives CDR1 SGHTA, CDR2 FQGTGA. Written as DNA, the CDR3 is TGTGCCAGCAGCCCCGGGGGGGGCACCGGGGAGCTGTTTTTT. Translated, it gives CASSPGGGTGELFF.

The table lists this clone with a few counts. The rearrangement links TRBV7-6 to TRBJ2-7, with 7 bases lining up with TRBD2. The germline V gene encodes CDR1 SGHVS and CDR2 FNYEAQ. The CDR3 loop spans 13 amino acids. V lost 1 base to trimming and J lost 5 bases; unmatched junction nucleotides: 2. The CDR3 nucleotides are TGTGCCAGCAGCTTAGAGCGGGACCACGAGCAGTACTTC. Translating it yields CASSLERDHEQYF. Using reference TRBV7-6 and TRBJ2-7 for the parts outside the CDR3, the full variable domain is GAGVSQSPRYKVTKRGQDVALRCDPISGHVSLYWYRQALGQGPEFLTYFNYEAQQDKSGLPNDRFSAERPEGSISTLTIQRTEQRDSAMYRCASSLERDHEQYFGPGTRLTVT.

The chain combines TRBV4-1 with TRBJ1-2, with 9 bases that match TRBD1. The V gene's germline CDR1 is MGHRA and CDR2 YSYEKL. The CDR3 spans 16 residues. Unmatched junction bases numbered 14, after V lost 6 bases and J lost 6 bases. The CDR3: CASRQGAERGVHGYTF. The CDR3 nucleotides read TGCGCCAGCAGACAGGGGGCTGAGCGGGGGGTGCATGGCTACACCTTC.

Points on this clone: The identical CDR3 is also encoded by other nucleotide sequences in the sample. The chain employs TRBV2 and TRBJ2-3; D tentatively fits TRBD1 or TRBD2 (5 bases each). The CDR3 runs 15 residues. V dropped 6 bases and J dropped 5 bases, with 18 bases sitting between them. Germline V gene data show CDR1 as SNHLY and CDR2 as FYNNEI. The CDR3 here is CASRAPGRPGDTQYF. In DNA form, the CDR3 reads TGTGCCAGCAGAGCACCGGGACGGCCTGGAGATACGCAGTATTTT.

CDR3 protein: CASSSGQGFNEQFF. CDR3 sequence (DNA): TGTGCCAGCAGTTCGGGACAGGGGTTCAATGAGCAGTTCTTC. The chain links TRBV28 to TRBJ2-1, with TRBD1 matching 10 bases. Germline assignment: CDR1 MDHEN and CDR2 SYDVKM. The CDR3 is made up of 14 amino acids. V was clipped by 4 bases and J by 6 bases; unmatched bases: 3.

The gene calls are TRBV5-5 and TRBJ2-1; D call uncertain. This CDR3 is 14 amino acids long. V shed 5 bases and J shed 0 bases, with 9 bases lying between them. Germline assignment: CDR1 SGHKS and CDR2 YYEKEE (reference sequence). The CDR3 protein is CASSAQISYNEQFF. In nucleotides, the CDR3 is TGTGCCAGCAGTGCCCAGATCTCCTACAATGAGCAGTTCTTC.

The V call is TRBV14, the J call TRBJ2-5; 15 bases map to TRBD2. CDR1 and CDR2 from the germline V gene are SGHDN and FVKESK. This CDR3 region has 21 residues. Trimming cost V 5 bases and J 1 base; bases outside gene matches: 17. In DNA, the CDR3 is TGTGCCAGCAGCTCCTACTCCACCGGGACTAGCGGGGGGCCCCCCCAAGAGACCCAGTACTTC. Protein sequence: CASSSYSTGTSGGPPQETQYF.

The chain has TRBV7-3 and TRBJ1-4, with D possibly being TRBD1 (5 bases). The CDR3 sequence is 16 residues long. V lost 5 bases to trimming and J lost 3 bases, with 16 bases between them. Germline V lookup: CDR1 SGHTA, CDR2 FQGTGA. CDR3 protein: CASSPPYRGANEKLFF. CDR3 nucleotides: TGTGCCAGCAGCCCGCCCTACCGGGGCGCTAATGAAAAACTGTTTTTT.

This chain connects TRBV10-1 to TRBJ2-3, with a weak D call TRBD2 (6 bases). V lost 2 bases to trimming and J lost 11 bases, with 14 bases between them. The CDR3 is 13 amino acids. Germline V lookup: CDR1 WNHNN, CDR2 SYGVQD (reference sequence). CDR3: CASSEGGAGQQYF. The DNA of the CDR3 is TGCGCCAGCAGTGAGGGAGGGGCAGGGCAGCAGTATTTT.

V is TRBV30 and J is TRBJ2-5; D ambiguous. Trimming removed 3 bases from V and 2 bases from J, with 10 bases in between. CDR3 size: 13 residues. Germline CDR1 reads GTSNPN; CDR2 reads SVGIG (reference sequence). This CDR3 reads CAWSRQVQETQYF. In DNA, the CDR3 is TGTGCCTGGAGCAGGCAGGTACAAGAGACCCAGTACTTC.

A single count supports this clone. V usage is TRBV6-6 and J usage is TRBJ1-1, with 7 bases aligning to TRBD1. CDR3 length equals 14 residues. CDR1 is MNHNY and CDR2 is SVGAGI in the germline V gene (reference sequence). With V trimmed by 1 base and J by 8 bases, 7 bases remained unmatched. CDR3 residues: CASSYFGQEGEAFF. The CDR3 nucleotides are TGTGCCAGCAGTTACTTCGGACAGGAAGGAGAAGCTTTCTTT.

DNA for the CDR3: TGCGCCAGCAGCAGACTAGCGGGAGCCGGGGAGCTGTTTTTT. This encodes CASSRLAGAGELFF. The V gene is TRBV5-1, the J gene TRBJ2-2; the match to TRBD2 covers 12 bases. From germline, CDR1 is SGHRS and CDR2 YFSETQ. The CDR3 extends over 14 amino acids. J was trimmed by 6 bases and V by 4 bases; bases with no gene match: 1.

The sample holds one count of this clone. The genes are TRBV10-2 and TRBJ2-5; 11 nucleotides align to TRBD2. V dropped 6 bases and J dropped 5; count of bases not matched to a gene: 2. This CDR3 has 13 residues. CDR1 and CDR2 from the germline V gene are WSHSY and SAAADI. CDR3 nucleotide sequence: TGCGCCAGCAGGGTAGCGGGAGGGGAGACCCAGTACTTC. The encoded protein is CASRVAGGETQYF.